This TCR beta chain was documented in a study of cytomegalovirus exposure and HLA in healthy donors (dated by TCRdb to 2017 to 2019). Broadly, across the study: An earlier analysis of approximately 640 of the donors reported 250 to 350 Gb of sequence data and about 100 million unique TCR beta sequences from about 200 million T cells. Both class I and class II loci were covered by HLA typing, at four-digit resolution. Five DR-DQ haplotypes were handled as single units for association and clustering, since linkage in the cohort was strong. An earlier analysis of some 500 of the donors applied high-throughput TCR beta sequencing to assess whether each TCR beta V gene segment acted as functional or pseudogenic. To predict cytomegalovirus infection status, the study brought together high-throughput TCR immunosequencing, statistical association of individual TCRs with disease status, and machine learning. The T cell repertoires of several hundred subjects were profiled by immunosequencing and related to cytomegalovirus serostatus. A later genetic analysis took genome-wide SNP genotypes for 398 of the 666 donors and used that subset as a discovery cohort. Typing coverage varied by locus: roughly 629-630 donors for A, B, C, DRB1 and DQB1; 522 for DQA1; about 590 for DPA1; approximately 490 for DPB1. Donor age, sex, ethnicity and CMV serostatus were collected together with the repertoire data. Of the roughly 400 genotyped donors, around 81% fell in the genetic ancestry cluster associated with self-reported Caucasian donors. Roughly 300 gigabases of sequencing data and around 80 million unique TCR sequences made up an early release that covered roughly 670 HLA-typed donors. In a later analysis, previously published TCR beta repertoires from several hundred donors were re-analyzed and high-resolution HLA genotyping was added so that TCR occurrence patterns could be studied. All discovery cohort repertoires had been generated using a single sequencing platform. Rather than drawing on any new phenotypic data, the later analysis identified candidate immune exposures from TCR beta sequences and the way those sequences occurred across donors. A separate validation cohort of over 95 different subjects was used in addition to the approximately 670-subject first cohort. The aim of the study was to test whether cataloging public T cell receptors could identify signatures of past pathogen exposure. Across some 400 genotyped donors of the cohort, an average of approximately 220,000 unique TCR beta nucleotide sequences per donor were sequenced, and approximately 19% of those sequences were non-productive. The research as a whole found: Only TCR beta chains were sequenced in this cohort, and the absence of alpha or paired-chain data limited detectable features. While some public TCRs were present in many individuals, most TCR sequences turned up only very rarely across donors. An earlier analysis of approximately 570 of the donors showed that most TCR beta V segments appeared in productive rearrangements either about 90% or about 30% of the time, which broadly matched IMGT annotations. Most CMV-associated TCR beta chains appeared to be HLA-restricted in a later analysis, and the HLA associations seemed to be driven largely by CMV exposure. In a later analysis, the rate of TCR association differed among HLA loci, with DRB1 alleles having the most associated TCRs and HLA-C alleles having the fewest. It was suggested by the authors that the approach could potentially be generalized to other disease states and immunological phenotypes. In a later analysis, HLA-associated TCR beta chains showed more clonal expansion and lower generation probabilities than non-associated chains that were equally common. Presence/absence analyses assumed roughly uniform sequencing depth across donors, an assumption that may not hold. A further reported finding was that TCR beta sequences accurately predicted the HLA-A and HLA-B alleles for most subjects in the first cohort. In a later analysis, 15,000 to 20,000 TCR beta sequences were associated with specific HLA alleles at a false discovery rate of 0.05. An association between a missense DCLRE1C variant and V-gene and J-gene trimming of TCR beta chains was found in a later genetic analysis and replicated in an independent cohort. In a later analysis, several top co-occurrence clusters were reported to appear linked to parvovirus B19, influenza, CMV and Epstein-Barr virus. When HLA alleles, especially DR and DQ, strongly co-occurred, attributing TCR associations to individual alleles was difficult. A total of 150 to 200 TCR beta chains were listed by the study as associated with cytomegalovirus. A group of highly shared sequence variants was considered likely to be a technical artifact of the sequencing pipeline. Correlated functional status among segregating V segments might be attributable to linkage disequilibrium, but an unknown experimental factor could not be ruled out. The classifier was reported to diagnose cytomegalovirus status with high specificity and sensitivity in both the original cohort and the validation cohort. Because counts were too low, fewer than 20 rarely observed V segments, including chromosome 9 orphons, were excluded from the earlier analysis of 587 of the donors. Because some donors lacked HLA typing at each locus, the association tests relied only on the typed subset. Some IMGT-functional V segments, including TRBV6-2 and TRBV6-3, could not be told apart with the 87-base-pair reads, so those segments were excluded. Three of the identified cytomegalovirus-associated TCR beta chains were confirmed in vitro to be specific for cytomegalovirus antigens. Compared with the approximately 700-donor mean, donors in an Asian-associated ancestry cluster had fewer N-insertions in productive TCRs, according to a later genetic analysis. The only immune exposure information available for the cohort was CMV serostatus.

Inclusive of the bounding cysteine and phenylalanine, the CDR3 is 15 residues long. Of the read, only the CDR3 DNA is kept; its 45 bases are in frame from base 1. Reading the germline V gene gives CDR1 SGHRS and CDR2 YFSETQ. Germline trimming amounts to 1 base on V and 4 bases on J, with 7 as the count of junction bases outside the gene matches. The cohort was made up of approximately 670 healthy bone marrow donors. Cohort members were all nominally healthy when sampled, although unrecorded immune exposures were likely present. The donor was CMV seronegative and belonged to the group of under 400 seronegative cohort members. Every donor gave a peripheral blood sample, and the peripheral blood mononuclear cells from that sample were used for TCR beta sequencing. The Qiagen DNeasy Blood Extraction Kit was used to extract genomic DNA from the blood cell samples. The protocol used for the library was the immunoSEQ multiplex PCR assay. The multiplex PCR relied on a mix of 60 forward primers for TCR Vbeta segments and 13 reverse primers for TCR Jbeta segments. The CDR3 region of rearranged TCR beta genes was amplified from genomic DNA with a multiplex PCR assay. The Illumina HiSeq System was used to sequence the amplified TCR beta libraries as 87-base-pair reads. On the study's bioinformatics: Across the 640 or so repertoires, a later analysis counted approximately 75 million unique TCR beta chains, about 10 million of which were shared by at least two donors. Raw reads were error-corrected and collapsed into unique sequences by a nearest-neighbor algorithm in which closely related sequences were merged to remove PCR and sequencing errors. Alignment of CDR3 sequences to IMGT reference sequences was used to assign V, D and J gene segments. For a sequence to be retained, a match of at least six nucleotides was required to both a V gene segment and a J gene segment. A rearrangement was called productive if the CDR3 had no stop codons and remained in frame with V and J, and every other rearrangement was called non-productive. Following IMGT convention, CDR3 was defined as the stretch from the second conserved V-encoded cysteine to the conserved J-encoded phenylalanine. Sequences without an unambiguous match to a single V gene segment were excluded from the earlier analysis of several hundred of the donors. An earlier analysis of a few hundred of the donors called V segments functional above 56.7% productive rearrangements and segregating when the between-donor standard deviation exceeded 5%. A statistical classification framework was developed to diagnose cytomegalovirus status using the catalog of TCR beta chain sequences. In a later analysis, V and J genes were assigned by comparing TCR nucleotide sequences against IMGT/GENE-DB human TR gene sequences. The TCRdist pipeline was used in a later analysis to assign CDR3 sequences and most-parsimonious VDJ recombination scenarios. A later analysis defined each TCR beta chain by its CDR3 amino acid sequence plus V-gene family, and excluded reads lacking a unique V-gene family. A later analysis removed over 500 highly shared, low-generation-probability nucleotide sequences to deal with suspected cross-contamination and a sequencing artifact. In a later analysis, a clonal expansion index for each public chain was calculated from normalized within-repertoire ranks of inferred template counts. Generation probabilities in a later analysis came from a VDJ recombination model fitted to out-of-frame rearrangements, and those results were checked against IGoR. A later analysis scored TCR-TCR, TCR-HLA and TCR-CMV co-occurrence with hypergeometric tests, applying a repertoire-size bias correction to TCR pairs. To estimate false discovery rates, a later analysis permuted the HLA or CMV assignments 20 times. In a later analysis, co-occurring TCRs were grouped using DBSCAN, with TCRdist sequence similarity added in when clustering inside HLA-allele-positive subsets. Repertoires with fewer than 30,000 or more than 120,000 public chains, plus five repertoires with anomalous nucleotide sharing, were excluded from co-occurrence clustering. The source is immuneACCESS, and TCRdb retained only in-frame sequences with V and J called. Part of the clones is not carried over; for the studies checked, unresolved V genes explain less than half of this, and the remainder is unexplained. V and J calls and clone size come straight from that table; D and trimming were deduced from the DNA. Recorded for this sample are 150,000 to 200,000 clones; approximately 84% of them occurred a single time. The ten largest make up about 0.25% of the sample.

In its sample, this clone was seen once. Its antigen remains undetermined. Within one base of it there is no much larger clone, and no base qualities were kept. The rearranged chain carries TRBV5-1 and TRBJ2-5; 7 bases in the middle match TRBD1. Sequencing was carried out using PBMCs. The sequence was collected from a boy under 18 in good health and CMV-seronegative. This receptor has the CDR3 CASSLIQGYGETQYF. At the DNA level, the sequence is TGCGCCAGCAGCTTGATACAGGGGTATGGAGAGACCCAGTACTTC.